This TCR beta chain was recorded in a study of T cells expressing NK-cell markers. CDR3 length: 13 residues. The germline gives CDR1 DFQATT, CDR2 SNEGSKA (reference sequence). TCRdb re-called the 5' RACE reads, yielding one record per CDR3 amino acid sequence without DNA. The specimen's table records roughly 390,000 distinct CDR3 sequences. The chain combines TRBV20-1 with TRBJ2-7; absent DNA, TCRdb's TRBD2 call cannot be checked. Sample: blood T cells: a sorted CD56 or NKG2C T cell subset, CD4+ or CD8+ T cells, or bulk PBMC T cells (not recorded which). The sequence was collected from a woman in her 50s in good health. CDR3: CSASLAGAAEQYF.